This TCR beta chain was profiled in a study of blood T cells in healthy people across ages. Researchers collected 7.5 to 10 milliliters of peripheral blood from every single donor. Per sample, extraction of total RNA gave at least 5.5 micrograms in every case. The CDR3 spans 13 residues. Germline values: CDR1 SQVTM, CDR2 ANQGSEA. J lost 6 bases, V lost 4 bases, and 3 bases had no gene match. Next came a second PCR, run for about 6 to 11 cycles, which used a sample-barcoded 5' primer along with a J-beta primer mix. Individual samples furnished no less than 3 million CDR3-containing paired-end reads apiece. TCRdb re-analysed the 5' RACE reads in MiXCR, keeping a single row per CDR3 protein. The sample holds about 970,000 distinct CDR3 sequences, roughly 47% seen once.

V is TRBV29-1 and J is TRBJ2-4; 10 bases fit TRBD2. The source is a woman aged 55-69 years in good health. The sample comprised blood. The CDR3 loop reads CSVVASGGNIQYF. The CDR3 DNA is TGCAGCGTTGTTGCTAGCGGGGGAAACATTCAGTACTTC.